This T cell receptor beta chain was profiled in a study of shared clonotypes between healthy human individuals. Germline CDR1 is MDHEN and CDR2 is SYDVKM. Trimming removed 2 bases at V and 4 bases at J, with 12 bases between. The CDR3 has 15 residues. Assay runs were performed at deep level. Evenly divided among several immunoSEQ plates was the genomic DNA of each subset. Repertoires were generated with immunoSEQ multiplex PCR, while TCRdb's copy carries only in-frame clones and drops some. This sample has roughly 450,000 clones, with 79% found just once. Without sorting, samples used some 90 million PBMCs for genomic DNA.

The receptor was isolated from a woman aged 35 to 49 in good health. Some clones in this sample may be carry-over from other donors' samples. The sequenced sample was PBMCs. The rearrangement links TRBV28 to TRBJ1-3, with D possibly being TRBD1 (5 bases). CDR3 protein: CASSLTGTRGNTIYF. CDR3 sequence (DNA): TGTGCCAGCAGTTTAACCGGGACTAGAGGAAACACCATATATTTT.